This entry lists 8 T cell receptor beta chains sequenced from one sample in a study of sequential checkpoint blockade in melanoma. TCRdb's table, derived via immunoSEQ multiplex PCR, lists solely in-frame clones and lacks some. The sample holds 25,000 to 30,000 clones, more than 60% seen once. Treatment described: randomized to nivolumab then ipilimumab (arm A) or the reverse (arm B). The source material was CD8+ T cells sorted from blood (inferred from file names), sampled from a patient given nivolumab and ipilimumab in sequence. The receptors stem from a human donor with melanoma.

The V call is TRBV12-5, the J call TRBJ1-1; TRBD1 matches 10 bases. In germline, CDR1 is LGHNT, CDR2 FRNRAP. CDR3 length: 14 residues. V dropped 6 bases and J dropped 3; count of bases not matched to a gene: 4. The CDR3 DNA is TGTGCTAGTGGCCCGGGACAGGGGTACACTGAAGCTTTCTTT. It codes for CASGPGQGYTEAFF.

The gene calls are TRBV6-4 and TRBJ1-6; D gene uncertain. Trimming took 3 bases from V and 7 from J, leaving 7 bases between them. Germline assignment: CDR1 MRHNA and CDR2 SNTAGT. The CDR3 extends over 13 amino acids. The CDR3 region is CASSETVNSPLHF. In nucleotides, the CDR3 is TGTGCCAGCAGTGAAACTGTGAATTCACCCCTCCACTTT.

As to this clone: The same CDR3 arises from other DNA sequences in this sample as well. V is TRBV4-3 and J is TRBJ1-1; no clear D. The CDR3 contains 14 residues. The germline V and J ends were trimmed by 4 bases and 8 bases, with 17 bases remaining between them. In germline, CDR1 is LGHNA, CDR2 YSLEER. CDR3: CASSLGVVNSEAFF. In DNA form, the CDR3 reads TGCGCCAGCAGCCTTGGAGTGGTTAATTCCGAAGCTTTCTTT.

The chain is built from TRBV27 and TRBJ2-1; a weak D match, TRBD2 (6 bases). Germline CDR1 and CDR2: MNHEY and SMNVEV (reference sequence). V lost 6 bases and J lost 10, with 10 bases in between. The CDR3 runs to 11 residues. This CDR3 reads CASRGLGEQFF. CDR3 bases: TGTGCCAGCAGGGGACTCGGGGAGCAGTTCTTC.

The CDR3 spells CASSFSSGRSAYEQYF. The DNA of the CDR3 is TGTGCCAGCAGCTTCTCGAGCGGGCGTAGTGCCTACGAGCAGTACTTC. The chain recombines TRBV11-2 with TRBJ2-7, with D possibly being TRBD2 (6 bases). Trimming stripped 3 bases from V and 2 bases from J, with 17 bases between. This CDR3 is built from 16 residues. In germline, CDR1 is SGHAT, CDR2 FQNNGV.

This clone appeared a few times. The chain combines TRBV7-9 with TRBJ1-1, with D perhaps TRBD1 (6 bases). Germline CDR1 reads SEHNR; CDR2 reads FQNEAQ (reference sequence). The CDR3 contains 16 residues. Trimming pared 5 bases from V and 1 base from J, leaving 17 bases between. CDR3 sequence reads: CASSHNRVNWNTEAFF. As DNA, the CDR3 is TGTGCCAGCAGCCACAACAGGGTAAATTGGAACACTGAAGCTTTCTTT.

The chain recombines TRBV13 with TRBJ1-1; 8 bases are a match to TRBD1. The CDR3 has 15 amino acids. The germline CDR1 and CDR2 sequences are PRHDT and FYEKMQ (reference sequence). V gave up 0 bases and J gave up 1 base; unmatched junction bases: 1. Here the CDR3 reads CASSLGGTGNTEAFF. The CDR3 DNA follows: TGTGCCAGCAGCTTAGGTGGGACAGGGAACACTGAAGCTTTCTTT.

The J gene is TRBJ2-7, the V gene TRBV11-2; D is undetermined. Germline CDR1 reads SGHAT; CDR2 reads FQNNGV. The CDR3 runs to 13 residues. The V end was cut by 1 base, the J end by 1 base, with 5 bases between. The CDR3 protein is CASSLAGSYEQYF. Here the CDR3 DNA reads TGTGCCAGCAGCTTAGCAGGTTCCTACGAGCAGTACTTC.